This T cell receptor (beta chain) was retrieved from a study of blood T cell repertoires in COVID-19. Looking at the study overall: COVID-19 samples collected from the United States, Italy and Spain covered acute and convalescent phases. Sources were T cells, B-cell-depleted T cells, or PBMCs; the material itself was cDNA or gDNA.

The table came from immunoSEQ multiplex PCR; TCRdb's copy has only in-frame clones and leaves some out. The sample contains under 200,000 clones, about 89% of which appear only once. Germline V gene lookup returns CDR1 SGHKS and CDR2 YYEKEE (reference sequence). The CDR3 has 16 amino acids. The V gene lost 1 base and the J gene lost 8 bases, with 16 bases spanning the gap. This TCR was recovered from a man between 65 and 80 years old with acute or convalescent COVID-19. J is TRBJ1-6 and V is TRBV5-5; possibly TRBD1 for D (6 bases). Sequenced input: peripheral blood. The CDR3: CASSLFSRGEDSPLHF. The CDR3 DNA sequence: TGTGCCAGCAGCTTGTTCTCCAGGGGCGAAGATTCACCCCTCCACTTT.